This paragraph reports one TCR beta chain. The data belong to a study of blood T cell repertoires in COVID-19. At the level of the study: Specimens from acute and convalescent COVID-19 originated in the United States, Italy and Spain. Sources were T cells, B-cell-depleted T cells, or PBMCs; the material itself was cDNA or gDNA.

CDR1 MDHEN and CDR2 SYDVKM come from the germline V gene. There are 19 residues in the CDR3. The trim removed 4 bases at V and 4 bases at J, leaving 19 bases unmatched. In the source study's methods: Scientists estimated how many nucleated cells there were by amplifying reference gene primers. TCRdb keeps only in-frame clones here, not all; method: immunoSEQ multiplex PCR. The V and J calls and clone size were taken over from that table, and D and trimming were inferred from the DNA. The table includes 13,000 or so clones, roughly 91% detected once. The gene calls are TRBV28 and TRBJ2-1, with TRBD2 matching 7 bases. The receptor was isolated from a human donor in a cohort sampled during active COVID-19. The sequencing sample was made of peripheral blood. The CDR3 reads CASSSNPSTSRNFYNEQFF. CDR3 bases: TGTGCCAGCAGTTCCAACCCTTCGACTAGCCGAAATTTTTACAATGAGCAGTTCTTC.